This T cell receptor (beta chain) was identified during a study of control samples from healthy donors and cancer patients. The CDR3 has 15 amino acids. The germline V gene encodes CDR1 MNHEY and CDR2 SVGAGI. The V end was cut by 0 bases, the J end by 2 bases, with 8 bases between. The assay was immunoSEQ multiplex PCR, and TCRdb's table has in-frame clones only and misses some. The sample contains some 120,000 clones, more than 85% of which appear only once. The V call is TRBV6-5, the J call TRBJ1-3; D unclear. The sequenced sample consisted of blood. This TCR was sampled from a man younger than 35 in good health. The CDR3 coding sequence is TGTGCCAGCAGTTACTCGGGCGGGCCTGGAAACACCATATATTTT. As protein: CASSYSGGPGNTIYF.